These 11 T cell receptor beta chains were sequenced from one sample in a study of T cells in localized non-small cell lung cancer. The data were produced by immunoSEQ multiplex PCR, yet TCRdb's version contains in-frame clones alone and is incomplete. This sample has roughly 76,000 clones, with less than 85% found just once. The material sequenced was PBMCs, taken before any cancer treatment. The receptors stem from a man between 40 and 70 years old with stage II squamous cell lung carcinoma.

The chain recombines TRBV2 with TRBJ2-1, with 7 bases that match TRBD2. The V gene end was trimmed by 1 base and the J gene end by 7 bases; junction bases not matched to a gene: 7. Per germline, CDR1 SNHLY and CDR2 FYNNEI. The CDR3 has 15 residues. The CDR3 protein is CASSEGEGLGNEQFF. The CDR3 nucleotides read TGTGCCAGCAGTGAAGGGGAGGGTCTAGGGAATGAGCAGTTCTTC.

The chain carries TRBV27 and TRBJ1-3; D possibly corresponds to TRBD1 (6 bases). Trimming pared 7 bases from V and 1 base from J, leaving 11 bases between. CDR3 length equals 14 residues. The germline gives CDR1 MNHEY, CDR2 SMNVEV (reference sequence). The CDR3 nucleotides are TGTGCCAGCACAGGGGTTAATTCTGGAAACACCATATATTTT. This sequence encodes CASTGVNSGNTIYF.

This chain connects TRBV5-4 to TRBJ2-7; TRBD2 matches 8 bases. V shed 6 bases, J shed 2 bases, and the junction held 7 bases outside the gene matches. The V gene's germline CDR1 is SGHNT and CDR2 YYREEE (reference sequence). The CDR3 consists of 14 residues. The CDR3 DNA sequence: TGTGCCAGCACCGGGGGACTAGAGCCCTACGAGCAGTACTTC. Translation gives CASTGGLEPYEQYF. Using reference TRBV5-4 and TRBJ2-7 for the parts outside the CDR3, the full variable domain is ETGVTQSPTHLIKTRGQQVTLRCSSQSGHNTVSWYQQALGQGPQFIFQYYREEENGRGNFPPRFSGLQFPNYSSELNVNALELDDSALYLCASTGGLEPYEQYFGPGTRLTVT.

The rearrangement links TRBV5-5 to TRBJ1-4, with a tentative D call TRBD1 (5 bases). This CDR3 contains 15 residues. The germline V gene has CDR1 SGHKS and CDR2 YYEKEE (reference sequence). Trimming stripped 4 bases from V and 0 bases from J, with 10 bases between. CDR3 sequence: CASSKDSTTNEKLFF. The CDR3 region has the DNA TGTGCCAGCAGCAAAGACAGTACAACTAATGAAAAACTGTTTTTT.

The chain joins TRBV7-9 to TRBJ1-1; D not certain. Trimming removed 4 bases at V and 1 base at J, with 4 bases between. CDR3 size: 12 residues. In germline, CDR1 is SEHNR, CDR2 FQNEAQ (reference sequence). This chain's CDR3 is CASSSQNTEAFF. The CDR3 nucleotides are TGTGCCAGCAGCTCTCAGAACACTGAAGCTTTCTTT.

The chain carries TRBV7-2 and TRBJ1-1; D is ambiguous. CDR1 and CDR2 (germline): SGHTA, FQGNSA. The CDR3 runs to 11 residues. V shed 1 base and J shed 10 bases, with 7 bases lying between them. The CDR3 reads CASSLVGRAFF. The CDR3 DNA reads TGTGCCAGCAGCTTAGTGGGGAGAGCTTTCTTT.

This clone came up once. The V call is TRBV7-2, the J call TRBJ1-3, with TRBD1 as a possible D gene (6 bases). From germline, CDR1 is SGHTA and CDR2 FQGNSA. The V end lost 5 bases, the J end lost 1 base, and 15 bases lay between the germline ends. CDR3 length equals 16 residues. CDR3 protein: CASSPLTGWSGNTIYF. As DNA, the CDR3 is TGTGCCAGCAGCCCCCTGACAGGCTGGTCTGGAAACACCATATATTTT.

The rearrangement joins TRBV4-3 to TRBJ1-1, with D unclear. This CDR3 comprises 13 residues. Germline CDR1 LGHNA, CDR2 YSLEER. Trimming left V 1 base short and J 4 bases short, with 7 bases between. This chain's CDR3 is CASSQVPGTEAFF. DNA for the CDR3: TGCGCCAGCAGCCAAGTTCCTGGCACTGAAGCTTTCTTT.

This clone was seen once. This CDR3 reads CASSPGQDNEQYF. In DNA, the CDR3 is TGCGCCAGCAGTCCCGGACAGGATAACGAGCAGTACTTC. This rearrangement joins TRBV4-1 to TRBJ2-7; TRBD1 matches at 7 bases. Germline CDR1 and CDR2: MGHRA and YSYEKL. The J segment lost 5 bases and the V segment lost 6 bases, leaving 7 bases of the junction unmatched. This CDR3 is 13 amino acids long.

This clone appeared a few times. V gene TRBV7-3 combines with J gene TRBJ1-6, with 8 bases lining up with TRBD1. Per germline, CDR1 SGHTA and CDR2 FQGTGA. The CDR3 has 13 residues. V dropped 4 bases and J dropped 9; count of bases not matched to a gene: 2. CDR3 nucleotide sequence: TGTGCCAGCAGCTCGGGGACAGGTTCACCCCTCCACTTT. It is translated as CASSSGTGSPLHF.

The V gene is TRBV6-1, the J gene TRBJ2-2; the D is unclear. This CDR3 spans 15 amino acids. CDR1 is MNHNS, CDR2 SASEGT, per germline. V lost 5 bases, J lost 2 bases, and 12 bases lay in between. CDR3: CASSFGQANTGELFF. CDR3 sequence (DNA): TGTGCCAGCAGTTTCGGGCAGGCCAACACCGGGGAGCTGTTTTTT.